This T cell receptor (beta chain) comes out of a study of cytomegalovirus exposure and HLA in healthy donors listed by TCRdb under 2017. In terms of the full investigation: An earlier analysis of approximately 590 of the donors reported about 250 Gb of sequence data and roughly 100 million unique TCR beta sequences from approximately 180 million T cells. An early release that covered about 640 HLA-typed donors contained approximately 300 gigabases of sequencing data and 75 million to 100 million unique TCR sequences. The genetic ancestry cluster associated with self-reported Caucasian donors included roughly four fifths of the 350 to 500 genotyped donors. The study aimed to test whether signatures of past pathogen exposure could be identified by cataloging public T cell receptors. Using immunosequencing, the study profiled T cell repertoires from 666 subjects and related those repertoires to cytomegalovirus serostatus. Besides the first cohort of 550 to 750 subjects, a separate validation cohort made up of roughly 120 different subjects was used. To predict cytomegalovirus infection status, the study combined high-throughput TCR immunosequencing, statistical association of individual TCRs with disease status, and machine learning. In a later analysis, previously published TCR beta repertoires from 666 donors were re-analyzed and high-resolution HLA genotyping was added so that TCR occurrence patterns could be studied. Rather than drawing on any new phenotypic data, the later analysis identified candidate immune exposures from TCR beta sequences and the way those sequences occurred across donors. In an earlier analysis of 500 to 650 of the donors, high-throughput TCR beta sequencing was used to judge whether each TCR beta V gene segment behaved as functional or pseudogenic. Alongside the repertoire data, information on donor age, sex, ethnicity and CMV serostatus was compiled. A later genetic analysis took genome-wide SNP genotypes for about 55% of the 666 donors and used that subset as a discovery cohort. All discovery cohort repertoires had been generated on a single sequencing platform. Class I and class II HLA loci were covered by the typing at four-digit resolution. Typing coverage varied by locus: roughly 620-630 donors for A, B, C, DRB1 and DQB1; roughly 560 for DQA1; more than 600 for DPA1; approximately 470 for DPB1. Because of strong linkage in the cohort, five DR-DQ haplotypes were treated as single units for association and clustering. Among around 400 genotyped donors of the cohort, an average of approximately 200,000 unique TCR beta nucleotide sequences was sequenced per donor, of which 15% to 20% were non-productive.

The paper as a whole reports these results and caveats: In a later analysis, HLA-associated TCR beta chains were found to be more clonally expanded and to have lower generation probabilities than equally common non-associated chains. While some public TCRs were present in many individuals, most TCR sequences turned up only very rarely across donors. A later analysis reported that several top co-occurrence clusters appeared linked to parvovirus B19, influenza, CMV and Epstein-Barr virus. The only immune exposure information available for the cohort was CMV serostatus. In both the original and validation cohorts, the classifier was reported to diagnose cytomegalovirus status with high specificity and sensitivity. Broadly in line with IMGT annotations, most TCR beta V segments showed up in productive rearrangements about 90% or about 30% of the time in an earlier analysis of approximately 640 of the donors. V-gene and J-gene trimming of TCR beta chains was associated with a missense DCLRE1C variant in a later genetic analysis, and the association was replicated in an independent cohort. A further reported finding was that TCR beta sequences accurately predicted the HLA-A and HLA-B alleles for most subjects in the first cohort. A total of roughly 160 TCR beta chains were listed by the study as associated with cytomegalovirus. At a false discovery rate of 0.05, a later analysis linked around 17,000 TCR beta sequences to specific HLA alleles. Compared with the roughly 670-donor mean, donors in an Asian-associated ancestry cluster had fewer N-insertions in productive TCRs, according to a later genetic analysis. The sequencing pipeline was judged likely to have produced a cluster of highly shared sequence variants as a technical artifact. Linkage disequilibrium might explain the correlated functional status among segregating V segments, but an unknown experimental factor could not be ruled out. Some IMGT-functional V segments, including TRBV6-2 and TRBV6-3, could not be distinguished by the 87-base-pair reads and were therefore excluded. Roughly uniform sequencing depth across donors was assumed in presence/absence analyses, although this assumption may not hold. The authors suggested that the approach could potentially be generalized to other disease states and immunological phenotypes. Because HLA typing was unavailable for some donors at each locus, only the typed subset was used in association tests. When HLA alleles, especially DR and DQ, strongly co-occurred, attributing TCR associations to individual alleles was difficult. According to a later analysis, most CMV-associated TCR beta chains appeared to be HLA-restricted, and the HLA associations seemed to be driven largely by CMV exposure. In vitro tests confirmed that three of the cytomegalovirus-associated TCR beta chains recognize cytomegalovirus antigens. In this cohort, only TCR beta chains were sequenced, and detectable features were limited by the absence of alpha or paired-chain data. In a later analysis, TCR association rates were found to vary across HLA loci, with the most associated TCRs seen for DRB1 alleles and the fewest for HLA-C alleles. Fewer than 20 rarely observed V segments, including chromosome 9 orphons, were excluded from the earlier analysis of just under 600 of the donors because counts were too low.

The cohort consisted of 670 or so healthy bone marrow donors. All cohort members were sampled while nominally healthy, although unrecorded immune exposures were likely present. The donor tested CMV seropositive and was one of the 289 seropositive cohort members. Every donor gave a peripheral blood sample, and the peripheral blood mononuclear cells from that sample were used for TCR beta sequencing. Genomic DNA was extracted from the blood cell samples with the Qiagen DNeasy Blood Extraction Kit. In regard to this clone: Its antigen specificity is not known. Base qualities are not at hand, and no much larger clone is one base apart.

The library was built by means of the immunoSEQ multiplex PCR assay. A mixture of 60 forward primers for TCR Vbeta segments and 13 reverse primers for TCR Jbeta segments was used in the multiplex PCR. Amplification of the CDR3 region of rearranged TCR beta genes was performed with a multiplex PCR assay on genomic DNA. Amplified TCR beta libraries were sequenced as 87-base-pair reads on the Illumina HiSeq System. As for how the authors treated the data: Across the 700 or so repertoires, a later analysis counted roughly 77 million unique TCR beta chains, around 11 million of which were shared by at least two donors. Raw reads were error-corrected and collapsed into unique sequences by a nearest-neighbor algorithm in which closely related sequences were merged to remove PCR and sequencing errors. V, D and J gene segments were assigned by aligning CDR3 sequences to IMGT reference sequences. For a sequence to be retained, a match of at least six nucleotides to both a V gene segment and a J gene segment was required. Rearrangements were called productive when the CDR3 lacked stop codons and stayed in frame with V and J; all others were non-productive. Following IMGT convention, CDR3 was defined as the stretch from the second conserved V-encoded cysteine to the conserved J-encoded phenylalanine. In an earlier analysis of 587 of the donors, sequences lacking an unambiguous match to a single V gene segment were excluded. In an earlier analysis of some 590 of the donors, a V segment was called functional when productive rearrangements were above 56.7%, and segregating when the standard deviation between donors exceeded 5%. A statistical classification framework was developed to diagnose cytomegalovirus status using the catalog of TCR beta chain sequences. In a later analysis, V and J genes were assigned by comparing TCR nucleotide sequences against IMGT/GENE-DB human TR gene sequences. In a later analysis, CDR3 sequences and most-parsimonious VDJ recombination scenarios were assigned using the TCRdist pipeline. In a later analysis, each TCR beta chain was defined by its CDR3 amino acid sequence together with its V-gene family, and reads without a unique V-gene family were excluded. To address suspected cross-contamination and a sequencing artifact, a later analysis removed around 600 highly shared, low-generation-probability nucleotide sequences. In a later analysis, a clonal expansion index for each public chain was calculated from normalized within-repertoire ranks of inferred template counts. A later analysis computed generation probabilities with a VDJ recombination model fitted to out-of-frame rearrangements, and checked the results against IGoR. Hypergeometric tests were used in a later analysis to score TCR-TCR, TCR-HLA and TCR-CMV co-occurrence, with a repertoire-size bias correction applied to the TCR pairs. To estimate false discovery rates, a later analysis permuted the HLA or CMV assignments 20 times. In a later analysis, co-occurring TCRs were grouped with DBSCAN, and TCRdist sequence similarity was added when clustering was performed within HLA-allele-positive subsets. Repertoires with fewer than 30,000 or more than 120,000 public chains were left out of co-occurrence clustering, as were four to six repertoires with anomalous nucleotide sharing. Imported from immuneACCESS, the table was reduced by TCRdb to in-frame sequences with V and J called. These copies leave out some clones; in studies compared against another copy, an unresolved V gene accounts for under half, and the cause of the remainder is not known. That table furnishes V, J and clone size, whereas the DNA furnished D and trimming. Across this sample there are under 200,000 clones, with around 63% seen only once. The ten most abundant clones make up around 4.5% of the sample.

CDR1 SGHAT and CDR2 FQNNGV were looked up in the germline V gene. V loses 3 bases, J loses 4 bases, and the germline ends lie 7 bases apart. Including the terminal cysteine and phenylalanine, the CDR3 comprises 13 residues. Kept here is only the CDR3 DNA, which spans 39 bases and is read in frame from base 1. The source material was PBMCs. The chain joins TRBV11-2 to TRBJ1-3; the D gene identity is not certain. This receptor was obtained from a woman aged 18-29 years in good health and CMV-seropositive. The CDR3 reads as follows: CASSLAQGNTIYF. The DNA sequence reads TGTGCCAGCAGCTTGGCACAGGGAAACACCATATATTTT. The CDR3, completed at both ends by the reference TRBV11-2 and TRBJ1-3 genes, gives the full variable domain EAGVAQSPRYKIIEKRQSVAFWCNPISGHATLYWYQQILGQGPKLLIQFQNNGVVDDSQLPKDRFSAERLKGVDSTLKIQPAKLEDSAVYLCASSLAQGNTIYFGEGSWLTVV.